Included here is one T cell receptor beta chain sequence, with context. Its antigen is undetermined. An end of the junction does not agree with germline; a read error may underlie this. Primers used in a second PCR of about 6 to 11 cycles were a sample-barcoded 5' primer and a J-beta primer mix. CDR3-containing paired-end reads numbered at least 2.5 million in each sample. TCRdb re-derived calls from the 5' RACE reads in MiXCR, one entry per CDR3 protein. This table has about 940,000 distinct CDR3 sequences, about 48% appearing once. The sample originates from a study of blood T cells in healthy people across ages. Overall study findings and caveats: Long-lived donors had more naive CD4+ cells and higher diversity than aged donors. Because sorting was not performed, PBMCs prevented conclusive naive versus antigen-experienced comparison.

CDR1 and CDR2 from the germline V gene are MNHEY and SVGAGI. The CDR3 loop spans 16 amino acids. Every sample had a minimum of 6 million PBMCs isolated. The chain couples TRBV6-5 to TRBJ1-2, with D perhaps TRBD1 (6 bases). The sequence was collected from a man aged 30 to 39 in good health. Sequencing used blood. CDR3 bases: TGTGCCGGCAGTTACTCCCCGGCAGGGGCCGTTTATGGCTACACCTTC. Protein product: CAGSYSPAGAVYGYTF.